Below are 19 T cell receptor beta chains sequenced from a single sample in a study of blood T cell repertoires in COVID-19. Data came from immunoSEQ multiplex PCR; TCRdb stores just in-frame clones and leaves some out. The sample has approximately 12,000 clones, about 70% seen once. The source material was peripheral blood. Source of these receptors: a man aged 55-75 years with COVID-19, enrolled during active disease.

The CDR3 coding sequence is TGTGCCAGCAGTTTGACAGGGAAGTGGGCCAAAAACATTCAGTACTTC. This encodes CASSLTGKWAKNIQYF. The chain couples TRBV6-6 to TRBJ2-4, with TRBD1 identical over 7 bases. The germline V gene encodes CDR1 MNHNY and CDR2 SVGAGI (reference sequence). V gave up 4 bases and J gave up 1 base; unmatched junction bases: 7. CDR3 length: 16 residues.

The rearrangement links TRBV30 to TRBJ2-2; the match to TRBD2 covers 13 bases. J lost 1 base, V lost 1 base, and 6 bases had no gene match. The CDR3 totals 18 residues. Germline lookup yields CDR1 GTSNPN and CDR2 SVGIG (reference sequence). The CDR3 coding sequence is TGTGCCTGGAGTGACTTTGGGACTAGCGGGATGAACACCGGGGAGCTGTTTTTT. Protein: CAWSDFGTSGMNTGELFF.

This chain connects TRBV24-1 to TRBJ2-7; 9 bases match TRBD1. The junction had 13 bases not matched to a gene; V was cut back by 5 bases and J by 0 bases. The CDR3 has 18 residues. The germline gives CDR1 KGHDR, CDR2 SFDVKD. The CDR3 loop is CATSAGKRGQGFSYEQYV. The CDR3 DNA reads TGTGCCACCAGTGCCGGCAAGAGGGGACAGGGCTTCTCCTACGAGCAGTACGTC.

J is TRBJ2-5 and V is TRBV29-1, with 11 nucleotides matching TRBD1. J was trimmed by 8 bases and V by 6 bases; bases with no gene match: 11. The CDR3 has 14 residues. Per the germline V gene, CDR1 is SQVTM and CDR2 is ANQGSEA. CDR3 nucleotide sequence: TGCAGCGTCGGATTCCCGGGACAGGGGGACACCCAGTACTTC. It is translated as CSVGFPGQGDTQYF. The full variable domain, rest sourced from reference TRBV29-1 and TRBJ2-5, is SAVISQKPSRDICQRGTSLTIQCQVDSQVTMMFWYRQQPGQSLTLIATANQGSEATYESGFVIDKFPISRPNLTFSTLTVSNMSPEDSSIYLCSVGFPGQGDTQYFGPGTRLLVL.

The chain joins TRBV3-1 (or the pseudogene TRBV3-2) to TRBJ2-7, with D perhaps matching TRBD1 (6 bases). Germline V gene sequence: CDR1 LGHDT, CDR2 YNNKEL (reference sequence). The V end lost 0 bases, the J end lost 2 bases, and 11 bases lay between the germline ends. The CDR3 is 15 residues long. CDR3 amino acids: CASSQDGTFTYEQYV. The CDR3 DNA reads as TGTGCCAGCAGCCAAGATGGGACATTTACCTACGAGCAGTACGTC.

This clone is labeled as medium-sized. This chain links TRBV6-5 with TRBJ2-7; 7 positions agree with TRBD1. Germline trimming cut 6 bases from V and 6 bases from J; bases unmatched to any gene: 5. Germline V gene lookup returns CDR1 MNHEY and CDR2 SVGAGI. This CDR3 contains 12 residues. The CDR3 nucleotides read TGTGCCAGCAGCCGACAGGGTGGCGAGCAGTACTTC. The encoded protein is CASSRQGGEQYF.

This sequence joins TRBV28 and TRBJ2-6; TRBD1 agrees at 7 bases. The CDR3 covers 18 residues. The V gene end was trimmed by 4 bases and the J gene end by 0 bases; junction bases not matched to a gene: 9. Germline CDR1 reads MDHEN; CDR2 reads SYDVKM. As DNA, the CDR3 is TGTGCCAGCAGTTCCCTCCGGGACAGCTACTCTGGGGCCAACGTCCTGACTTTC. The encoded protein is CASSSLRDSYSGANVLTF.

The chain combines TRBV7-8 with TRBJ2-7; D gene unclear. The CDR3 runs 14 residues. V lost 1 base and J 5 bases, leaving 12 bases between the germline ends. Germline lookup yields CDR1 SGHVS and CDR2 FQNEAQ. CDR3 coding DNA: TGTGCCAGCAGCTTAGTAGGAGATCTCCACGAGCAGTACTTC. This gives the protein CASSLVGDLHEQYF.

This clone was picked up a small number of times. The chain uses TRBV5-6 and TRBJ2-2; the match to TRBD1 covers 8 bases. CDR1 is SGHDT, CDR2 YYEEEE, per germline. After removal of 4 bases from V and 1 base from J, the junction contained 9 bases not matched to a gene. The length of the CDR3 is 17 residues. CDR3 nucleotide sequence: TGTGCCAGCAGCACGATCCGGGACAGGCAGAACACCGGGGAGCTGTTTTTT. Its protein product is CASSTIRDRQNTGELFF.

The gene calls are TRBV27 and TRBJ1-6, with D perhaps TRBD1 (6 bases). Between the trimmed V and J ends, which lost 5 bases and 14 bases, there was a span of 16 bases. Germline values: CDR1 MNHEY, CDR2 SMNVEV (reference sequence). CDR3 length: 13 residues. CDR3: CASSLQGPVTLHF. CDR3 coding DNA: TGTGCCAGCAGTCTACAGGGCCCTGTAACCCTCCACTTT.

The V and J genes are TRBV7-8 and TRBJ2-5; 7 nucleotides align to TRBD2. Germline CDR1 is SGHVS and CDR2 is FQNEAQ. Trimming removed 3 bases from V and 5 bases from J; junction bases left unmatched: 3. The CDR3 runs to 13 residues. The CDR3 region has the DNA TGTGCCAGCAGCTTTAGTAGCGGGGAGACCCAGTACTTC. This encodes CASSFSSGETQYF.

The chain couples TRBV2 to TRBJ1-5; D is uncertain. The germline V and J ends were trimmed by 3 bases and 4 bases, with 19 bases remaining between them. This CDR3 is built from 17 residues. Per the germline V gene, CDR1 is SNHLY and CDR2 is FYNNEI. The CDR3 reads CASSDTPAGRKNQPQHF. CDR3 DNA: TGTGCCAGCAGTGATACCCCCGCAGGTAGAAAAAATCAGCCCCAGCATTTT.

The chain employs TRBV4-1 and TRBJ1-1; a possible D gene is TRBD1 (5 bases). The CDR3 has 12 residues. V was trimmed by 5 bases and J by 6 bases, leaving 10 bases between them. CDR1 and CDR2 (germline): MGHRA, YSYEKL. CDR3 protein: CASSRGRAEAFF. The CDR3 coding sequence is TGCGCCAGCAGCAGGGGAAGGGCTGAAGCTTTCTTT.

The rearrangement joins TRBV5-1 to TRBJ1-2, with D perhaps TRBD1 (5 bases). The CDR3 consists of 14 residues. The V gene's germline CDR1 is SGHRS and CDR2 YFSETQ. V was trimmed by 3 bases and J by 5 bases, leaving 14 bases between them. The CDR3 protein is CASSSTEGLYGYTF. CDR3 DNA sequence: TGCGCCAGCAGCTCTACGGAGGGGTTGTATGGCTACACCTTC.

By sample share, this clone is medium-sized (0.01 to 0.1%). The CDR3: CASSSARLSNTGELFF. Here the CDR3 DNA reads TGTGCCAGCAGCTCCGCGCGGCTGTCGAACACCGGGGAGCTGTTTTTT. This chain uses TRBV5-5 with TRBJ2-2; D not resolved. Germline V gene data show CDR1 as SGHKS and CDR2 as YYEKEE (reference sequence). Trimming pared 3 bases from V and 0 bases from J, leaving 12 bases between. CDR3 length: 16 amino acids.

V and J are TRBV1 and TRBJ1-5. TRBV1 corresponds to a pseudogene. The CDR3 is made up of 20 amino acids. The CDR3 loop is CTSSQDRRRTEYHSPPPQHF. The CDR3 nucleotides are TGCACCAGCAGCCAAGATCGGCGGCGAACGGAGTATCATAGCCCCCCGCCCCAGCATTTT.

The rearrangement uses TRBV19 and TRBJ2-7, with 13 bases lining up with TRBD2. CDR1 is LNHDA, CDR2 SQIVND, per germline (reference sequence). The V segment lost 6 bases and the J segment 2 bases; nucleotides outside the gene matches: 7. The CDR3 spans 16 residues. The CDR3 loop reads CASRTSGRFVPYEQYV. Written as DNA, the CDR3 is TGTGCCAGTAGGACTAGCGGGAGGTTCGTCCCCTACGAGCAGTACGTC.

CDR3 DNA: TGTGCCAGCAGCCGAACGACAGGGGCGATCTATGGCTACACCTTC. Translating gives CASSRTTGAIYGYTF. J is TRBJ1-2 and V is TRBV5-8; 8 nucleotides line up with TRBD1. Germline CDR1 and CDR2: SGHTS and YDEGEE. J gave up 4 bases and V 4 bases, and 9 bases lay outside the gene matches. CDR3 length: 15 amino acids.

V is TRBV11-2 and J is TRBJ1-2; no firm D call. The CDR3 covers 14 residues. Trimming pared 1 base from V and 8 bases from J, leaving 14 bases between. The germline gives CDR1 SGHAT, CDR2 FQNNGV. The CDR3 DNA sequence: TGTGCCAGCAGCTTAGGGTCCCGTCCTGAGGGCTACACCTTC. Protein sequence: CASSLGSRPEGYTF.